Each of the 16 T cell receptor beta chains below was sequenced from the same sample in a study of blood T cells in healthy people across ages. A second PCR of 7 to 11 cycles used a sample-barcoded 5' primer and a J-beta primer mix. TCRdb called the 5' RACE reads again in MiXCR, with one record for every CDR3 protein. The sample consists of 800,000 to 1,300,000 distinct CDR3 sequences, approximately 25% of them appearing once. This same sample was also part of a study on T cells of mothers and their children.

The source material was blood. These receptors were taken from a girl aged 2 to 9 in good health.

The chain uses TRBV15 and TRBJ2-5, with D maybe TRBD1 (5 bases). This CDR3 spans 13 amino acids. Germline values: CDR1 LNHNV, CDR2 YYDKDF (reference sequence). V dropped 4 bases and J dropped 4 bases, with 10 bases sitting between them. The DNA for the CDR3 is TGTGCCACCAGCAAGGTCAGGGCAGAGACCCAGTACTTC. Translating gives CATSKVRAETQYF. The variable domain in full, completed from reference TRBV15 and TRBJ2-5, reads DAMVIQNPRYQVTQFGKPVTLSCSQTLNHNVMYWYQQKSSQAPKLLFHYYDKDFNNEADTPDNFQSRRPNTSFCFLDIRSPGLGDTAMYLCATSKVRAETQYFGPGTRLLVL.

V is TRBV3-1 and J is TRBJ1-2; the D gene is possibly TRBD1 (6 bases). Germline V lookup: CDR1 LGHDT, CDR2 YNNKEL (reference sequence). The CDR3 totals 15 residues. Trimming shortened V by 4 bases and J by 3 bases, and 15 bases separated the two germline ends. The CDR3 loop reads CASSPGQPSYYGYTF. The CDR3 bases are TGTGCCAGCAGCCCCGGACAGCCTTCCTACTATGGCTACACCTTC.

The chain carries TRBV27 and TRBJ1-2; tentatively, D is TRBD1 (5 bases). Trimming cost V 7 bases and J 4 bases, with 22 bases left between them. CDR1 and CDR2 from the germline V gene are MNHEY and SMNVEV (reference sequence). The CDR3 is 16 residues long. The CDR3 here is CASTLSGATSFYGYTF. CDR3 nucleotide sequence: TGTGCCAGCACCCTATCCGGGGCCACCTCTTTCTATGGCTACACCTTC.

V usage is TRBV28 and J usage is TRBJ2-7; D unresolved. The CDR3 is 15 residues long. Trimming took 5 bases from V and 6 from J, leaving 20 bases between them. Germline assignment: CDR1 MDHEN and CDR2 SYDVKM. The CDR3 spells CASSPTLDGSSEQYF. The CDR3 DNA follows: TGTGCCAGCAGTCCAACCCTTGACGGATCGAGCGAGCAGTACTTC.

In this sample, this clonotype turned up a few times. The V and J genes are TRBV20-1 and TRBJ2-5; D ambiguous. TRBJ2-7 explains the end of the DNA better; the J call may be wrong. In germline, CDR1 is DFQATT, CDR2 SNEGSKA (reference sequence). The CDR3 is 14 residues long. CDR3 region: CSANWAPRNYEQYF. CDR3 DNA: TGCAGTGCTAATTGGGCCCCCCGCAACTACGAGCAGTACTTC.

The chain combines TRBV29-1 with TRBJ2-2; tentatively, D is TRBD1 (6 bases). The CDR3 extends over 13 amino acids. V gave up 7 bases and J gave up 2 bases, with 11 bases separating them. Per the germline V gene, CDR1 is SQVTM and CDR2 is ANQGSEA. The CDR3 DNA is TGCAGCGCACAGGGACGCAACACCGGGGAGCTGTTTTTT. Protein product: CSAQGRNTGELFF.

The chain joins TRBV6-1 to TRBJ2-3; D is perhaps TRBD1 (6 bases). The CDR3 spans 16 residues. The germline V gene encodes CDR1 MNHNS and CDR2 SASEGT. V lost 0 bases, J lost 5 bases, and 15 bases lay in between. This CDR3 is CASSEAPGGVGDTQYF. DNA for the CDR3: TGTGCCAGCAGTGAAGCCCCTGGGGGCGTCGGAGATACGCAGTATTTT.

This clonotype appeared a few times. CDR3: CASSQHLAGGSYEQYF. Written as DNA, the CDR3 is TGCGCCAGCAGCCAACATCTGGCAGGGGGCTCCTACGAGCAGTACTTC. This chain links TRBV4-3 with TRBJ2-1, with 7 bases fitting TRBD1. TRBJ2-7 explains the end of the DNA better; the J call may be wrong. The CDR3 consists of 16 residues. Germline V gene sequence: CDR1 LGHNA, CDR2 YSLEER.

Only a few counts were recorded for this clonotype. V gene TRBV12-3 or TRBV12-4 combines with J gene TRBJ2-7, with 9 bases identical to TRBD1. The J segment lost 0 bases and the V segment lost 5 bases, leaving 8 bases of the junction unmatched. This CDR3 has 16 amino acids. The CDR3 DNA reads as TGTGCCAGCAGTCGGGGACAGGGAGGGATCTCCTACGAGCAGTACTTC. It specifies CASSRGQGGISYEQYF.

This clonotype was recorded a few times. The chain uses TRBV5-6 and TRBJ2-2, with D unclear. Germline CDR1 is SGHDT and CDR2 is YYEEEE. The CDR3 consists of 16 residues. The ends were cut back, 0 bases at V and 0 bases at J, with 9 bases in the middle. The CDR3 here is CASSLGVGTNTGELFF. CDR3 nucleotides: TGTGCCAGCAGCTTGGGAGTGGGGACGAACACCGGGGAGCTGTTTTTT.

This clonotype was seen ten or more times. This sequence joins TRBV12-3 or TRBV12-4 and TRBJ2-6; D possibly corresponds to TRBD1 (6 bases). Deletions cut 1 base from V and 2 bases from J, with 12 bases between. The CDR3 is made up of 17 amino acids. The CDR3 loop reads CASSLVLNRAGANVLTF. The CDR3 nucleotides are TGTGCCAGCAGTTTAGTTCTGAACAGGGCTGGGGCCAACGTCCTGACTTTC.

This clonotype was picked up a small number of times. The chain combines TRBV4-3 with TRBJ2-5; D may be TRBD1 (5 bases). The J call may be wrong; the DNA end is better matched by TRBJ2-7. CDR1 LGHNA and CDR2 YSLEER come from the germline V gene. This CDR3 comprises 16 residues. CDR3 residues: CASSQDFRRQPNEQYF. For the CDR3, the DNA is TGCGCCAGCAGCCAAGATTTTCGCCGACAGCCAAACGAGCAGTACTTC.

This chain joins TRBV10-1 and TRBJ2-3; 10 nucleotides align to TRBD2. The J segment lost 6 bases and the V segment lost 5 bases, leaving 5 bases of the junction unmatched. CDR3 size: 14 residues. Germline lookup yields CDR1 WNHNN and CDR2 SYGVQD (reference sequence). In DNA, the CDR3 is TGCGCCAGCAGTCCGCAAGCGGGAGGGGATACGCAGTATTTT. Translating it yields CASSPQAGGDTQYF.

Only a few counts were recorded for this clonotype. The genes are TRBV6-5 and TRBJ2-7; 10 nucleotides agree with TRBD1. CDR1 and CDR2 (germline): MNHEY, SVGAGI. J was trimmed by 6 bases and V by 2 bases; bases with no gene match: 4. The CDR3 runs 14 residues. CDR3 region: CASSYGTGVGEQYF. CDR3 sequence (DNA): TGTGCCAGCAGTTACGGGACAGGGGTTGGCGAGCAGTACTTC.

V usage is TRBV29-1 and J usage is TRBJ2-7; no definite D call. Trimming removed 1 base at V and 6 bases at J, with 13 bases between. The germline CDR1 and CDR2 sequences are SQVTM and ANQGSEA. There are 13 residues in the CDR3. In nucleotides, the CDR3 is TGCAGCGTTGAAGGGATGGGGAATCGCGAGCAGTACTTC. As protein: CSVEGMGNREQYF.

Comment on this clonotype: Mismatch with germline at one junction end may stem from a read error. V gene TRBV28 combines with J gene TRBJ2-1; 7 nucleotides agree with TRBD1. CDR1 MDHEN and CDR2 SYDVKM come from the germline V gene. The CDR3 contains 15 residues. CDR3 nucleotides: TGTGCCAGCAGTAAAACCGGGACAGTATACAATGAGCAGCTCTTC. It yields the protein CASSKTGTVYNEQLF.